This T cell receptor beta chain appears in the sequencing data of a study of CD8+CD57+ T cells in acquired aplastic anemia. The wider study: An average of roughly 3 ug of DNA was obtained from sorted CD4+ and CD8+ cells. Study conclusions and caveats: Shared by patients and controls, 25 to 35 CD8+ CDR3s were abundant in patients. In CD8+ cells, Simpson's diversity showed no significant difference between patients and controls.

The use of genomic DNA as template underpinned the TCR beta VDJ and CDR3 profiling. Each CDR3 protein is one row after TCRdb ran MiXCR on the reads. The data contain roughly 200,000 distinct CDR3 sequences, 55% to 65% of them singletons. About this clonotype itself: What it recognizes is unknown. One end of the junction does not line up with germline, which may come from a read error.

It was patients with CD8+CD57+ cell expansion by flow cytometry who were chosen for sequencing. Every patient had severe acquired aplastic anemia. Germline CDR1 is SGHNT and CDR2 is YENEEA. The length of the CDR3 is 15 residues. This receptor was obtained from a human donor with aplastic anemia. Sequenced material: sorted CD4+, CD8+, or CD8+CD57+ T cells (not recorded which) from PBMCs. The V call is TRBV11-3, the J call TRBJ2-7; D uncertain. The DNA for the CDR3 is TGCGCCAGCAGCCAAGGCCAAGGGCAAAACTACGAGCAGTACTTC. This translates into CASSQGQGQNYEQYF.